One sample yielded the 2 T cell receptor beta chains listed below, sequenced in a study of T and B cells in COVID-19 patients. Each TRB amplification used roughly 250-550 ng of genomic DNA from blood. TRB rearrangements were amplified by multiplex PCR with BIOMED2 TRB-A/B primers. TCRdb ran MiXCR on the multiplex PCR reads and lists one entry per CDR3 protein. Among 4,500 to 5,500 distinct CDR3 sequences listed, around a fifth were seen once. Source material: blood. The receptors were sampled from a human donor with active COVID-19.

This chain joins TRBV5-8 and TRBJ1-4; TRBD1 might be the D (5 bases). V dropped 1 base and J dropped 6 bases, with 10 bases sitting between them. The germline V gene encodes CDR1 SGHTS and CDR2 YDEGEE. The CDR3 is 14 amino acids. Here the CDR3 DNA reads TGTGCCAGCAGCTTGTCGGGGGGAGATGAAAAACTGTTTTTT. Translation: CASSLSGGDEKLFF.

This clonotype has a handful of counts. J is TRBJ1-5 and V is TRBV4-3; D is uncertain. Germline CDR1 is LGHNA and CDR2 is YSLEER. The CDR3 covers 15 residues. Trimming stripped 0 bases from V and 4 bases from J, with 10 bases between. The CDR3 reads CASSQDLRGNQPQHF. The CDR3 DNA follows: TGCGCCAGCAGCCAAGATCTACGAGGGAATCAGCCCCAGCATTTT.